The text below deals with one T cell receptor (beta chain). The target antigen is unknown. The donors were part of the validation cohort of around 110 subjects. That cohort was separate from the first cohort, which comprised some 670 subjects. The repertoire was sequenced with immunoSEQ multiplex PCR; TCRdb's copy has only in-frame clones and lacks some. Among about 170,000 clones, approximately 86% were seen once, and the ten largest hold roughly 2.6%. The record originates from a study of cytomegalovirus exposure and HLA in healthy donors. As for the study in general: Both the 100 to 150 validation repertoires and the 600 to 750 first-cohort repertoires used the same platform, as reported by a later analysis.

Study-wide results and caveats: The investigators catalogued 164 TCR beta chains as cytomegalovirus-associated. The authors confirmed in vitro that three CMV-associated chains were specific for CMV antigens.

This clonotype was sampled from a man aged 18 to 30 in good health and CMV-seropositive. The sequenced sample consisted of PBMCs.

CDR3 nucleotides: TGTGCCAGCACGAGGACAGGCAACCAAGAGACCCAGTACTTC. This translates into CASTRTGNQETQYF. This chain uses TRBV7-9 with TRBJ2-5, with 7 bases aligning to TRBD1. Looked up from germline, CDR1 is SEHNR and CDR2 is FQNEAQ (reference sequence). The CDR3 loop spans 14 amino acids. Losses at the gene ends were 7 bases for V and 0 bases for J; bases not matched to a gene: 5.